A selection of T cell receptor beta chains follows, all from one sample in a study of blood T cells in healthy people across ages. MiXCR, applied by TCRdb to the 5' RACE reads, yields one record per CDR3 protein. The sample lists hundreds of thousands of distinct CDR3 sequences, about 43% occurring once. What was sequenced was blood. These receptors came from a man older than 75 in good health. CDR3s include the opening cysteine and the closing phenylalanine or tryptophan. Expanded clones are given a class, and other clones once, few, many or no size at all.

j_gene: TRBJ1-4
len: 15
abundance: -
v_gene: TRBV7-9
CDR3aa: CASSWGTGQNEKLFF

j_gene: TRBJ2-2
len: 17
abundance: -
v_gene: TRBV7-9
CDR3aa: CASSLLGGTGDTGELFF

j_gene: TRBJ2-3
len: 13
abundance: few
v_gene: TRBV7-6
CDR3aa: CASSLLQVDTQYF

j_gene: TRBJ2-3
len: 16
abundance: -
v_gene: TRBV5-6
CDR3aa: CASSWGLGPSTDTQYF

j_gene: TRBJ1-1
len: 15
abundance: many
v_gene: TRBV5-1
CDR3aa: CASTPGIEYGTEAFF

j_gene: TRBJ2-7
len: 15
abundance: -
v_gene: TRBV9
CDR3aa: CASSSLGEGSCEQYF

j_gene: TRBJ1-1
len: 11
abundance: -
v_gene: TRBV20-1
CDR3aa: CSASIEYEAFF

j_gene: TRBJ2-3
len: 13
abundance: -
v_gene: TRBV11-2
CDR3aa: CASSYQTTDTQYF

j_gene: TRBJ2-1
len: 16
abundance: few
v_gene: TRBV29-1
CDR3aa: CSVPGPLSGRYNEQFF

j_gene: TRBJ1-5
len: 13
abundance: -
v_gene: TRBV7-2
CDR3aa: CASSLDIIQPQHF

j_gene: TRBJ2-7
len: 17
abundance: once
v_gene: TRBV30
CDR3aa: CAWSVLSGRRRQAEQYF

j_gene: TRBJ2-2
len: 17
abundance: -
v_gene: TRBV7-2
CDR3aa: CASSLMIGTGGTGELFF

j_gene: TRBJ2-3
len: 16
abundance: few
v_gene: TRBV4-3
CDR3aa: CASSQDGRGRTDTQYF

j_gene: TRBJ2-1
len: 16
abundance: -
v_gene: TRBV7-3
CDR3aa: CASSVSGRASYNEQFF

j_gene: TRBJ1-1
len: 14
abundance: -
v_gene: TRBV29-1
CDR3aa: CSVDLGTANTEAFF

j_gene: TRBJ1-2
len: 14
abundance: few
v_gene: TRBV19
CDR3aa: CASSQKDRVAGYTF

j_gene: TRBJ2-5
len: 15
abundance: -
v_gene: TRBV20-1
CDR3aa: CSARDGVAAKETQYF

j_gene: TRBJ1-2
len: 13
abundance: few
v_gene: TRBV2
CDR3aa: CASTLQEIYGYTF

j_gene: TRBJ1-6
len: 16
abundance: -
v_gene: TRBV5-1
CDR3aa: CASRLTGTGYNSPLHF

j_gene: TRBJ2-2
len: 13
abundance: -
v_gene: TRBV29-1
CDR3aa: CSVTTGFTGELFF

j_gene: TRBJ1-1
len: 16
abundance: -
v_gene: TRBV6-2/TRBV6-3
CDR3aa: CASSSRDRGPNTEAFF

j_gene: TRBJ2-5
len: 16
abundance: -
v_gene: TRBV15
CDR3aa: CATSRDHGSSQETQYF

j_gene: TRBJ2-3
len: 17
abundance: few
v_gene: TRBV4-3
CDR3aa: CASSQGPSGGRSDTQYF

j_gene: TRBJ1-2
len: 14
abundance: few
v_gene: TRBV20-1
CDR3aa: CSARTGTGDYGYTF

j_gene: TRBJ2-6
len: 18
abundance: -
v_gene: TRBV9
CDR3aa: CASSVGVFLSSGANVLTF

j_gene: TRBJ2-1
len: 19
abundance: -
v_gene: TRBV20-1
CDR3aa: CSASLTGTSGFSSYNEQFF

j_gene: TRBJ2-4
len: 15
abundance: -
v_gene: TRBV6-1
CDR3aa: CASREEGAAKNIQYF

j_gene: TRBJ2-1
len: 15
abundance: few
v_gene: TRBV7-8
CDR3aa: CASSLSDFSYNEQFF

j_gene: TRBJ2-3
len: 14
abundance: -
v_gene: TRBV29-1
CDR3aa: CSVRVASGAYTQYF

j_gene: TRBJ1-1
len: 14
abundance: few
v_gene: TRBV5-5
CDR3aa: CASTDRLESTEAFF

j_gene: TRBJ2-5
len: 14
abundance: -
v_gene: TRBV7-3
CDR3aa: CASSSGGPTKTQYF

j_gene: TRBJ2-5
len: 14
abundance: -
v_gene: TRBV7-3
CDR3aa: CASSITGGAGTQYF

j_gene: TRBJ2-3
len: 15
abundance: few
v_gene: TRBV20-1
CDR3aa: CSASPSGPSTDTQYF

j_gene: TRBJ2-5
len: 14
abundance: -
v_gene: TRBV28
CDR3aa: CASSLAAVGNEQYF

j_gene: TRBJ2-1
len: 14
abundance: -
v_gene: TRBV9
CDR3aa: CASSVDGSGREQFF

j_gene: -
len: 14
abundance: -
v_gene: TRBV7-9
CDR3aa: CASSSGGADYEQYF

j_gene: TRBJ1-1
len: 10
abundance: -
v_gene: TRBV28
CDR3aa: CASSTGKAFF

j_gene: TRBJ2-1
len: 16
abundance: -
v_gene: TRBV5-1
CDR3aa: CASSLILAGGNNEQFF

j_gene: TRBJ2-7
len: 14
abundance: -
v_gene: TRBV29-1
CDR3aa: CSVRPGVSFYEQYF

j_gene: TRBJ1-2
len: 13
abundance: -
v_gene: TRBV7-9
CDR3aa: CASRPRDRGGYTF

j_gene: TRBJ2-2
len: 15
abundance: -
v_gene: TRBV2
CDR3aa: CASSEGLSNTGELFF

j_gene: TRBJ2-5
len: 14
abundance: -
v_gene: TRBV20-1
CDR3aa: CSARAIAVQETQYF

j_gene: TRBJ2-1
len: 16
abundance: -
v_gene: TRBV6-2/TRBV6-3
CDR3aa: CASSPSGSQSYNEQFF

j_gene: TRBJ2-7
len: 12
abundance: -
v_gene: TRBV30
CDR3aa: CAYGTSSYEQYF

j_gene: TRBJ1-1
len: 14
abundance: few
v_gene: TRBV6-1
CDR3aa: CASSVAGGLTEAFF

j_gene: TRBJ2-7
len: 15
abundance: -
v_gene: TRBV4-3
CDR3aa: CASSQVGTGTYEQYF

j_gene: TRBJ2-2
len: 15
abundance: few
v_gene: TRBV6-8
CDR3aa: CASSYSGGLAGELFF

j_gene: TRBJ2-5
len: 17
abundance: -
v_gene: TRBV12-3/TRBV12-4
CDR3aa: CASSLTSGGALQETQYF

j_gene: TRBJ2-6
len: 15
abundance: -
v_gene: TRBV3-1
CDR3aa: CASSERGLGANVLTF

j_gene: TRBJ2-7
len: 13
abundance: -
v_gene: TRBV3-1
CDR3aa: CASSQASGREQYF

j_gene: TRBJ2-7
len: 17
abundance: -
v_gene: TRBV4-1
CDR3aa: CASSQDRGQGQPYEQYF

j_gene: TRBJ2-5
len: 19
abundance: -
v_gene: TRBV11-2
CDR3aa: CASSLPPGFTGRRVETQYF

j_gene: TRBJ1-5
len: 15
abundance: few
v_gene: TRBV4-3
CDR3aa: CASSQGTGRGKPQHF

j_gene: TRBJ2-3
len: 16
abundance: few
v_gene: TRBV6-5
CDR3aa: CASSYIGRGSTDTQYF

j_gene: TRBJ2-7
len: 14
abundance: few
v_gene: TRBV6-2/TRBV6-3
CDR3aa: CASSFGQPTYEQYF

j_gene: TRBJ1-4
len: 15
abundance: -
v_gene: TRBV25-1
CDR3aa: CASSATTGFNEKLFF

j_gene: TRBJ2-5
len: 14
abundance: -
v_gene: TRBV5-1
CDR3aa: CASSPGPHQEAQYF

j_gene: TRBJ1-6
len: 12
abundance: -
v_gene: TRBV6-1
CDR3aa: CAGRDGNSPLHF

j_gene: TRBJ2-7
len: 13
abundance: many
v_gene: TRBV6-2/TRBV6-3
CDR3aa: CASRDGTDQGVYF